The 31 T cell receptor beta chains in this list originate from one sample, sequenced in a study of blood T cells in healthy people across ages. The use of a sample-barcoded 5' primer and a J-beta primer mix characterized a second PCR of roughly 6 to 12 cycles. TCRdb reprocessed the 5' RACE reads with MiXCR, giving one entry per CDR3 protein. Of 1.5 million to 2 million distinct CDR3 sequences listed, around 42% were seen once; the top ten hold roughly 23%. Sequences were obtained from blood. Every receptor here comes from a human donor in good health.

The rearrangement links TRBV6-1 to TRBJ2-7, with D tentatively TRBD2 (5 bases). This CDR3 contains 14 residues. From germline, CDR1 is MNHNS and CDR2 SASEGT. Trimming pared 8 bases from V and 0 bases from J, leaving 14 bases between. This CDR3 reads CASSASFSSYEQYF. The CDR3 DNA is TGTGCCAGCTCAGCTAGCTTTTCCTCCTACGAGCAGTACTTC.

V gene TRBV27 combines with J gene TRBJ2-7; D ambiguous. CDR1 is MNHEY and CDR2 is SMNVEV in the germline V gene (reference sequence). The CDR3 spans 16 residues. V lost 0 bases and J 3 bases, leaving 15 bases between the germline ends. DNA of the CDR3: TGTGCCAGCAGTTTATCCCTCGGAGCCCTAATCTACGAGCAGTACTTC. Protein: CASSLSLGALIYEQYF.

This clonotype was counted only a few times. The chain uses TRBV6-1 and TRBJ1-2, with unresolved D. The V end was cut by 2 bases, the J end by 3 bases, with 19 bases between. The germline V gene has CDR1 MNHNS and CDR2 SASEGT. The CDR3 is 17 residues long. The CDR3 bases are TGTGCCAGCAGTGAAAGACAAGCCCAGGCCTTTGACTATGGCTACACCTTC. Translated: CASSERQAQAFDYGYTF.

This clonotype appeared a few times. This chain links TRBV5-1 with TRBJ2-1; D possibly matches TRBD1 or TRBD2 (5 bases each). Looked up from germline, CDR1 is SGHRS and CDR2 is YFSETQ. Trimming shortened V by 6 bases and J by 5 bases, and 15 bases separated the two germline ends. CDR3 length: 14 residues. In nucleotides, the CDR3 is TGCGCCAGCACCACCGGGACCACCAACAATGAGCAGTTCTTC. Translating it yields CASTTGTTNNEQFF.

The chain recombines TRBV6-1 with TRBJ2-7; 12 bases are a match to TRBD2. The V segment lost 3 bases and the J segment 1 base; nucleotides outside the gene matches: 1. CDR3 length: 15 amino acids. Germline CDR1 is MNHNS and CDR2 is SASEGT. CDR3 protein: CASSELAGGSYEQYF. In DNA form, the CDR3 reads TGTGCCAGCAGTGAGCTAGCGGGGGGGTCCTACGAGCAGTACTTC.

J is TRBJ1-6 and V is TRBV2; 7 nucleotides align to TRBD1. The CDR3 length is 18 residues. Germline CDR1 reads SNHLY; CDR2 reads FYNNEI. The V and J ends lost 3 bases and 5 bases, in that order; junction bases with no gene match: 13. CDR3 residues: CASSEDRGTAINNSPLHF. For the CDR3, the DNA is TGTGCCAGCAGTGAGGATCGAGGGACAGCGATAAATAATTCACCCCTCCACTTT. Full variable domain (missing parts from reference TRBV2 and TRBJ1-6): EPEVTQTPSHQVTQMGQEVILRCVPISNHLYFYWYRQILGQKVEFLVSFYNNEISEKSEIFDDQFSVERPDGSNFTLKIRSTKLEDSAMYFCASSEDRGTAINNSPLHFGNGTRLTVT.

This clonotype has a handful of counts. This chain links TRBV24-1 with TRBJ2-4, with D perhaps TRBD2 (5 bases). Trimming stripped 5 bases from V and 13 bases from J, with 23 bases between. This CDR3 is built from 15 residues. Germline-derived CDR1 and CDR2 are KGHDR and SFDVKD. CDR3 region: CATSAATSLYNEQYF. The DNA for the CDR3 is TGTGCCACCAGTGCCGCAACTAGTCTGTACAATGAGCAGTACTTC.

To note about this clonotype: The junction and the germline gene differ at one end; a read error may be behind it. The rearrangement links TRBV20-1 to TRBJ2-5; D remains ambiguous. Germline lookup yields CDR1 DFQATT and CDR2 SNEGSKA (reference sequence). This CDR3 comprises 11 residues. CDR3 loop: CSASVPETRYF. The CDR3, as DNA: TGCAGTGCTAGCGTTCCGGAGACCCGGTACTTC.

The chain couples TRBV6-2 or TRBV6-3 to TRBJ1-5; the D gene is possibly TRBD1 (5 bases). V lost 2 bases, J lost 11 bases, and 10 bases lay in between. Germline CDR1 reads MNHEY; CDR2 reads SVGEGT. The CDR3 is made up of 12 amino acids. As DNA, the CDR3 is TGTGCCAGCAGTTACGCGGGACTCGCCCAGCATTTT. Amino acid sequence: CASSYAGLAQHF.

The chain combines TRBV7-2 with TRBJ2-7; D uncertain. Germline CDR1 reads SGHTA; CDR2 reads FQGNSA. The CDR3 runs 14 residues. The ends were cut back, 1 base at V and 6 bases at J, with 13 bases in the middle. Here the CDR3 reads CASSLERDFVEQYF. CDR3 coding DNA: TGTGCCAGCAGCTTAGAAAGGGATTTTGTCGAGCAGTACTTC.

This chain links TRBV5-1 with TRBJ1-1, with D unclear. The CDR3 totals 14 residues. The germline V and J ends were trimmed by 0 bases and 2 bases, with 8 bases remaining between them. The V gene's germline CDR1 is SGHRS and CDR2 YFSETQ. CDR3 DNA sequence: TGCGCCAGCAGCTTGGACATACTCAACACTGAAGCTTTCTTT. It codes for CASSLDILNTEAFF.

The chain's CDR3 is CASSLVRATNEKLFF. Here the CDR3 DNA reads TGTGCCAGCAGCTTGGTCAGGGCGACTAATGAAAAACTGTTTTTT. The gene calls are TRBV7-9 and TRBJ1-4; D might be TRBD1 (5 bases). Per germline, CDR1 SEHNR and CDR2 FQNEAQ (reference sequence). This CDR3 contains 15 residues. Trimming left V 3 bases short and J 2 bases short, with 10 bases between.

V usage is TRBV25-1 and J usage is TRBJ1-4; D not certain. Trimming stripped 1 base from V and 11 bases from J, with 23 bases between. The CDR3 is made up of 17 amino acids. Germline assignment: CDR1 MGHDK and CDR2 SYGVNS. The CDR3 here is CASSEWPATPGEAKLFF. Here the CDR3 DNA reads TGTGCCAGCAGTGAATGGCCCGCTACCCCCGGAGAGGCGAAACTGTTTTTT.

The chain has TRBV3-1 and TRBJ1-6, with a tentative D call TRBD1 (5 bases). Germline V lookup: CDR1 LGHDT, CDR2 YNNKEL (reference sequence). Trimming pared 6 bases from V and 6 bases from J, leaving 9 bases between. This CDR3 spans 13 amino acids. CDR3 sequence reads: CASRIQGNSPLHF. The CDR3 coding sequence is TGTGCCAGCAGAATTCAGGGTAATTCACCCCTCCACTTT.

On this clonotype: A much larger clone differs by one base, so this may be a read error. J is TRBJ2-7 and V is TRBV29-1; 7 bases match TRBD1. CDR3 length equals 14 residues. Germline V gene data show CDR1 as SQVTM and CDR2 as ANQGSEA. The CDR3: CSAEGLRGSYEQYF. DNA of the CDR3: TGCAGCGCTGAAGGCCTCAGGGGGTCCTACGAGCAGTACTTC.

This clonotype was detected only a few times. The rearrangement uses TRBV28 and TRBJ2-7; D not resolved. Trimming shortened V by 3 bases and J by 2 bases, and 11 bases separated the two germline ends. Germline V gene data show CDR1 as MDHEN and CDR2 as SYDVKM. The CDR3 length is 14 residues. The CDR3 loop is CASSFLSPTYEQYF. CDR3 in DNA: TGTGCCAGCAGTTTTTTAAGCCCTACCTACGAGCAGTACTTC. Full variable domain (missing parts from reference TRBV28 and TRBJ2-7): DVKVTQSSRYLVKRTGEKVFLECVQDMDHENMFWYRQDPGLGLRLIYFSYDVKMKEKGDIPEGYSVSREKKERFSLILESASTNQTSMYLCASSFLSPTYEQYFGPGTRLTVT.

CDR3 nucleotides: TGTGCCTTCTCAGGGTTCCATGAGCAGTTCTTC. Protein sequence: CAFSGFHEQFF. V and J are TRBV30 and TRBJ2-1, with D tentatively TRBD1 (5 bases). V lost 7 bases and J 8 bases, leaving 12 bases between the germline ends. The V gene's germline CDR1 is GTSNPN and CDR2 SVGIG (reference sequence). This CDR3 has 11 amino acids.

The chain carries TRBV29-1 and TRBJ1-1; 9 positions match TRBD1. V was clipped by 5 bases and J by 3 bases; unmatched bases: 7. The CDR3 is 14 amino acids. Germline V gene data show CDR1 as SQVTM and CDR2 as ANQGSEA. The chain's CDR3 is CSVLADRGDTEAFF. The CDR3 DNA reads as TGCAGCGTTCTAGCGGACAGGGGCGACACTGAAGCTTTCTTT.

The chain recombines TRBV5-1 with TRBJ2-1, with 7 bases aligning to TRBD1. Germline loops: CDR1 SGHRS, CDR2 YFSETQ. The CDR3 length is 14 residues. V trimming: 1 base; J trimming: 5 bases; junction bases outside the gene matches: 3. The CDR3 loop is CASSLLGQNNEQFF. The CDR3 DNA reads TGCGCCAGCAGCTTGTTGGGACAGAACAATGAGCAGTTCTTC.

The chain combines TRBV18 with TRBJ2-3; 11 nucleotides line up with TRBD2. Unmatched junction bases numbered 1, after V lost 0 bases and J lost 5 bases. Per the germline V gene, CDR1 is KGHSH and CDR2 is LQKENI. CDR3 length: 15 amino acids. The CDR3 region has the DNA TGTGCCAGCTCACCACCCACTAGCGGGGGAGATACGCAGTATTTT. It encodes CASSPPTSGGDTQYF.

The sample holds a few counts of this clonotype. For the CDR3, the DNA is TGCGCCAGCAGCCAAGATTTTGCCAGGGATTGGTACGAGCAGTACTTC. Residues: CASSQDFARDWYEQYF. This rearrangement joins TRBV4-3 to TRBJ2-7; D might be TRBD1 (5 bases). Germline CDR1 LGHNA, CDR2 YSLEER. V was cut by 0 bases and J by 4 bases, with 16 bases left in between. CDR3 length: 16 amino acids.

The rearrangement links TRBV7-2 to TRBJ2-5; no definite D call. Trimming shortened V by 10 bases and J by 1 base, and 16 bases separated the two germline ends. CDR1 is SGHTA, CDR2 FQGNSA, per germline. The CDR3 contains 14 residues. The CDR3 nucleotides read TGTGCCACCCAGTTTGGGTTTGCCCAAGAGACCCAGTACTTC. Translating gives CATQFGFAQETQYF.

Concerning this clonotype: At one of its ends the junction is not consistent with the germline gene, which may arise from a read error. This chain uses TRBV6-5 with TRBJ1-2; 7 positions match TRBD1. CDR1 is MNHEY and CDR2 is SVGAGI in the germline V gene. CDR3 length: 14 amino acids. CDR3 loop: CASSRQGPHYGHTF. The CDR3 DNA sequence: TGTGCCAGCAGTAGACAGGGTCCCCACTATGGCCACACCTTC.

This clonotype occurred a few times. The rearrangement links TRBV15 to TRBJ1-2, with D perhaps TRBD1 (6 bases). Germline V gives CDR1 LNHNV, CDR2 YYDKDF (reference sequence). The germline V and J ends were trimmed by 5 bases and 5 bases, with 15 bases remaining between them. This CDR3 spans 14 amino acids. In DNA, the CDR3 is TGTGCCACCAGCCCACCTGGACAGCAATATGGCTACACCTTC. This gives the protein CATSPPGQQYGYTF.

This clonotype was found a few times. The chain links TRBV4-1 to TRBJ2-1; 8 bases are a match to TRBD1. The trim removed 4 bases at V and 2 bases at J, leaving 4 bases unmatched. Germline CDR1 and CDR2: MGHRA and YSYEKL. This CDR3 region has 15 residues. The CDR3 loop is CASSRGTGPYNEQFF. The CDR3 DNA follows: TGCGCCAGCAGCCGTGGGACAGGACCCTACAATGAGCAGTTCTTC.

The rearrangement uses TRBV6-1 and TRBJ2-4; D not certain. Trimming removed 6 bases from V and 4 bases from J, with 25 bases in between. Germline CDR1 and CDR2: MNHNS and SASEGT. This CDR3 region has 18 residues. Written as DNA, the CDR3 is TGTGCCAGCAGCCTGTCCTACGCCGACTCCTCATCAAAAAACATTCAGTACTTC. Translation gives CASSLSYADSSSKNIQYF.

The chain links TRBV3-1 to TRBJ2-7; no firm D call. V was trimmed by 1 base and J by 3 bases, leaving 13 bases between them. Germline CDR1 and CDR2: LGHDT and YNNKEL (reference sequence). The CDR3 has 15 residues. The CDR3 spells CASSQGVGNVYEQYF. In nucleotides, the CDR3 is TGTGCCAGCAGCCAAGGGGTAGGTAACGTCTACGAGCAGTACTTC.

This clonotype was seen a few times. CDR3 residues: CASSLFSRLYPQYF. In DNA, the CDR3 is TGTGCCAGCAGCTTATTCTCTCGGCTATATCCGCAGTATTTT. V and J are TRBV7-2 and TRBJ2-3, with D unclear. The CDR3 covers 14 residues. Per germline, CDR1 SGHTA and CDR2 FQGNSA. Trimming removed 2 bases from V and 10 bases from J, with 16 bases in between.

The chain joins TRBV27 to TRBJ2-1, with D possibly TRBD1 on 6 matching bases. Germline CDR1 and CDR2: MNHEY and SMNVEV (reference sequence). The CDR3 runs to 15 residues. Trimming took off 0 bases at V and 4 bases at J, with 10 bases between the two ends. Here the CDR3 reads CASSLSDSPYNEQFF. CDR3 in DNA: TGTGCCAGCAGTTTATCGGACAGCCCTTACAATGAGCAGTTCTTC.

This CDR3 reads CASSLAYDFNEQFF. CDR3 DNA: TGTGCCAGCAGCTTAGCTTATGATTTCAATGAGCAGTTCTTC. The V gene is TRBV7-2, the J gene TRBJ2-1; D unresolved. In germline, CDR1 is SGHTA, CDR2 FQGNSA. The CDR3 sequence is 14 residues long. The V gene lost 0 bases and the J gene lost 6 bases, with 9 bases spanning the gap.

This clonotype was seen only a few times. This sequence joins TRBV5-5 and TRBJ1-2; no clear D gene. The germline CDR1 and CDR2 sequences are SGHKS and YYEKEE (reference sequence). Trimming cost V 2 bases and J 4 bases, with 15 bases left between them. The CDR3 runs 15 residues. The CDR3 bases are TGTGCCAGCAGCTTAAGCTTCAGTCCTGGCTATGGCTACACCTTC. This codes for CASSLSFSPGYGYTF.